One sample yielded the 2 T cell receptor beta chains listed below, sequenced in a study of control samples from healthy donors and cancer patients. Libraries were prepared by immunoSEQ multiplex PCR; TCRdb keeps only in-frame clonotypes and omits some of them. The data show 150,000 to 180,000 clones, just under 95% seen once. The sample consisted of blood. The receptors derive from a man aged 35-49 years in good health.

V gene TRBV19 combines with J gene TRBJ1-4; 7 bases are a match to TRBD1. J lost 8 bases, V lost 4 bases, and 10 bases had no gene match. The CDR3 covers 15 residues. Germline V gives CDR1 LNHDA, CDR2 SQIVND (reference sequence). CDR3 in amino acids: CASSTTGLSTEKLFF. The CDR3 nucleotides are TGTGCCAGTAGTACGACAGGGTTGTCGACGGAAAAACTGTTTTTT.

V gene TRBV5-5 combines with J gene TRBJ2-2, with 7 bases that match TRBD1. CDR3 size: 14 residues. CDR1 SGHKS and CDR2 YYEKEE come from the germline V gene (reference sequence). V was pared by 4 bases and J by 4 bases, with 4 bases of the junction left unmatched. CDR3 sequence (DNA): TGTGCCAGCAGCCGGGGACAGCTCACCGGGGAGCTGTTTTTT. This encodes CASSRGQLTGELFF.